A single sample gave rise to the 20 T cell receptor beta chains below, sequenced in a study of STAT5B mutations in CD4+ large granular lymphocyte leukemia. The method was immunoSEQ multiplex PCR; TCRdb's version includes in-frame clones alone and lacks a portion of them. The sample consists of 30,000 or so clones, more than 65% of them appearing once. Sequences were obtained from CD4+ T cells from blood buffy coats. These receptors were taken from a human donor in good health.

The chain is built from TRBV5-6 and TRBJ1-5; the D gene is possibly TRBD1 (5 bases). The V gene lost 2 bases and the J gene lost 1 base, with 13 bases spanning the gap. The length of the CDR3 is 16 residues. CDR1 and CDR2 (germline): SGHDT, YYEEEE. The chain's CDR3 is CASSLRGPTSNQPQHF. In DNA form, the CDR3 reads TGTGCCAGCAGCTTAAGGGGACCGACCAGCAATCAGCCCCAGCATTTT.

A remark on this clone: The CDR3 end shows no conserved phenylalanine or tryptophan, and so a read error is likely. The chain's CDR3 is CASSYGLGGNGYTS. Here the CDR3 DNA reads TGTGCCAGCAGTTACGGGCTCGGGGGGAATGGCTACACCTCC. V is TRBV6-5 and J is TRBJ1-2; weak D call: TRBD1 (5 bases). The CDR3 sequence is 14 residues long. With 2 bases removed from V and 6 bases from J, the gap between germline ends came to 13 bases. CDR1 and CDR2 (germline): MNHEY, SVGAGI.

The chain recombines TRBV5-1 with TRBJ1-3; D uncertain. Trimming pared 0 bases from V and 0 bases from J, leaving 4 bases between. Germline lookup yields CDR1 SGHRS and CDR2 YFSETQ. The CDR3 spans 14 residues. This chain's CDR3 is CASSLADSGNTIYF. For the CDR3, the DNA is TGCGCCAGCAGCTTGGCAGACTCTGGAAACACCATATATTTT.

The rearrangement links TRBV28 to TRBJ2-7, with 7 bases fitting TRBD1. Per the germline V gene, CDR1 is MDHEN and CDR2 is SYDVKM. This CDR3 region has 14 residues. With 2 bases clipped from V and 2 bases from J, the junction kept 3 bases outside the gene matches. The CDR3 sequence: CASSLAGGTYEQYF. Written as DNA, the CDR3 is TGTGCCAGCAGTTTAGCAGGGGGAACCTACGAGCAGTACTTC. The whole variable domain, remainder taken from reference TRBV28 and TRBJ2-7, is DVKVTQSSRYLVKRTGEKVFLECVQDMDHENMFWYRQDPGLGLRLIYFSYDVKMKEKGDIPEGYSVSREKKERFSLILESASTNQTSMYLCASSLAGGTYEQYFGPGTRLTVT.

The chain links TRBV5-5 to TRBJ2-3; D gene uncertain. The germline V gene encodes CDR1 SGHKS and CDR2 YYEKEE (reference sequence). The CDR3 contains 13 residues. V lost 2 bases and J 2 bases, leaving 6 bases between the germline ends. The chain's CDR3 is CASSFPVTDTQYF. The CDR3 DNA reads as TGTGCCAGCAGCTTTCCCGTCACAGATACGCAGTATTTT. The full variable domain, its missing parts supplied by reference TRBV5-5 and TRBJ2-3, is DAGVTQSPTHLIKTRGQQVTLRCSPISGHKSVSWYQQVLGQGPQFIFQYYEKEERGRGNFPDRFSARQFPNYSSELNVNALLLGDSALYLCASSFPVTDTQYFGPGTRLTVL.

This chain connects TRBV27 to TRBJ2-3, with 8 nucleotides matching TRBD2. The CDR3 is 14 amino acids. Per germline, CDR1 MNHEY and CDR2 SMNVEV (reference sequence). V was clipped by 5 bases and J by 3 bases; unmatched bases: 4. The CDR3 coding sequence is TGTGCCAGCAGTCTGGGACTAGGTACAGATACGCAGTATTTT. This gives the protein CASSLGLGTDTQYF.

DNA of the CDR3: TGTGCCAGCAGCTTACTAGCGGGGGGGAACACAGATACGCAGTATTTT. Amino acids: CASSLLAGGNTDTQYF. The rearrangement uses TRBV7-3 and TRBJ2-3, with 12 bases identical to TRBD2. Trimming at V came to 2 bases and at J to 2 bases, leaving 2 bases not matched to a gene. The germline V gene encodes CDR1 SGHTA and CDR2 FQGTGA. The CDR3 is 16 residues long.

The chain uses TRBV6-1 and TRBJ2-2; 9 bases map to TRBD2. V trimming: 7 bases; J trimming: 3 bases; junction bases outside the gene matches: 6. Germline lookup yields CDR1 MNHNS and CDR2 SASEGT. This CDR3 comprises 15 residues. The CDR3 DNA follows: TGTGCCAGCAAGGGCGGGGGGGGCGACACCGGGGAGCTGTTTTTT. Translating gives CASKGGGGDTGELFF.

This clone is deemed large. This chain uses TRBV29-1 with TRBJ2-5; TRBD1 aligns across 11 bases. The germline V gene has CDR1 SQVTM and CDR2 ANQGSEA. The CDR3 spans 15 residues. The V gene end was trimmed by 2 bases and the J gene end by 5 bases; junction bases not matched to a gene: 7. CDR3: CSVEMDRGRSETQYF. The CDR3 region has the DNA TGCAGCGTTGAAATGGACAGGGGGCGATCTGAGACCCAGTACTTC.

The chain is built from TRBV5-1 and TRBJ2-7; 12 positions match TRBD1. Trimming cost V 4 bases and J 7 bases; bases outside gene matches: 9. CDR3 length: 15 amino acids. Germline V gives CDR1 SGHRS, CDR2 YFSETQ. CDR3 DNA: TGCGCCAGCAGCCAGAACCGGGACAGGGGGCGGGAGCAGTACTTC. It encodes CASSQNRDRGREQYF.

This rearrangement joins TRBV11-2 to TRBJ2-4; 8 bases line up with TRBD1. This CDR3 contains 16 residues. Germline V gene lookup returns CDR1 SGHAT and CDR2 FQNNGV. V shed 0 bases, J shed 6 bases, and the junction held 7 bases outside the gene matches. The CDR3 nucleotides are TGTGCCAGCAGCTTAGAATCGCGACAGGGGACAAACATTCAGTACTTC. This translates into CASSLESRQGTNIQYF.

This chain uses TRBV28 with TRBJ1-6; 9 bases match TRBD1. Trimming removed 5 bases from V and 8 bases from J; junction bases left unmatched: 10. The V gene's germline CDR1 is MDHEN and CDR2 SYDVKM. The CDR3 is 16 amino acids. DNA for the CDR3: TGTGCCAGCAGTACAGGGGGCGCAAAGCCGGATTCACCCCTCCACTTT. It is translated as CASSTGGAKPDSPLHF.

The chain recombines TRBV5-1 with TRBJ2-1; 11 nucleotides line up with TRBD2. Germline V gives CDR1 SGHRS, CDR2 YFSETQ. This CDR3 has 15 residues. With 4 bases clipped from V and 3 bases from J, the junction kept 3 bases outside the gene matches. CDR3 in DNA: TGCGCCAGCAGCCAGGGACTAGCGGTCTACAATGAGCAGTTCTTC. Translating it yields CASSQGLAVYNEQFF.

The genes are TRBV7-6 and TRBJ2-7, with D unresolved. Germline V gene sequence: CDR1 SGHVS, CDR2 FNYEAQ. This CDR3 comprises 17 residues. V was shortened by 2 bases and J by 6 bases, with 23 bases between the two germline ends. The CDR3 here is CASSLSVAGPLVAEQYF. DNA for the CDR3: TGTGCCAGCAGCTTAAGTGTAGCTGGGCCCCTAGTGGCCGAGCAGTACTTC.

This clone was counted once. The V call is TRBV7-2, the J call TRBJ1-6; TRBD1 matches 7 bases. The ends lost 2 bases at V and 6 bases at J; junction bases unmatched: 7. Germline V CDR1 and CDR2: SGHTA, FQGNSA. The CDR3 contains 16 residues. The CDR3 sequence is CASSLRDRIPNSPLHF. CDR3 nucleotides: TGTGCCAGCAGCTTAAGGGACAGAATCCCTAATTCACCCCTCCACTTT.

CDR3 sequence reads: CASSFGGGGAYNEQFF. The CDR3 DNA follows: TGTGCCAGCAGCTTTGGTGGAGGGGGCGCCTACAATGAGCAGTTCTTC. The chain uses TRBV5-6 and TRBJ2-1, with TRBD1 as a possible D gene (7 bases). Trimming removed 2 bases at V and 2 bases at J, with 14 bases between. Germline CDR1 is SGHDT and CDR2 is YYEEEE. This CDR3 comprises 16 residues.

This clone was counted a few times. The chain couples TRBV27 to TRBJ1-5, with a possible D match to TRBD1 (6 bases). The V end lost 8 bases, the J end lost 9 bases, and 14 bases lay between the germline ends. The CDR3 extends over 12 amino acids. The germline V gene encodes CDR1 MNHEY and CDR2 SMNVEV (reference sequence). This CDR3 is CASGWGGRPQHF. DNA for the CDR3: TGTGCCAGCGGGTGGGGGGGCCGGCCCCAGCATTTT.

CDR3 in DNA: TGTGCCAGCAGTTTAAAGTATTTT. Amino acid sequence: CASSLKYF. This rearrangement joins TRBV27 to TRBJ2-3, with D unresolved. V lost 2 bases and J lost 13, with 1 base in between. The CDR3 sequence is 8 residues long. CDR1 MNHEY and CDR2 SMNVEV come from the germline V gene (reference sequence).

This rearrangement joins TRBV6-1 to TRBJ2-7, with TRBD1 identical over 10 bases. The V gene's germline CDR1 is MNHNS and CDR2 SASEGT. The CDR3 loop spans 14 amino acids. V was pared by 6 bases and J by 5 bases, with 7 bases of the junction left unmatched. CDR3 region: CASRQTGQGNEQYF. In DNA, the CDR3 is TGTGCCAGCAGACAGACGGGACAGGGGAACGAGCAGTACTTC.

V is TRBV7-8 and J is TRBJ1-2; D perhaps matches TRBD1 (5 bases). Trimming cost V 1 base and J 7 bases, with 13 bases left between them. Germline V gives CDR1 SGHVS, CDR2 FQNEAQ. This CDR3 is 14 amino acids long. The CDR3 coding sequence is TGTGCCAGCAGCTTAGGGGGGTTTTACGCTGGCTACACCTTC. Amino acids: CASSLGGFYAGYTF.